A single sample gave rise to the 5 T cell receptor beta chains below, sequenced in a study of blood T cell repertoires in COVID-19. Only in-frame clones appear in the TCRdb table, and some are missing; sequencing was by immunoSEQ multiplex PCR. The sample carries some 200,000 clones, 60% to 85% recorded once. Sequencing used peripheral blood. The receptors here all came from a woman between 50 and 59 years old with active or convalescent COVID-19.

The V gene is TRBV7-9, the J gene TRBJ1-5; D not resolved. CDR3 length: 14 residues. Between the trimmed V and J ends, which lost 5 bases and 5 bases, there was a span of 13 bases. The germline gives CDR1 SEHNR, CDR2 FQNEAQ (reference sequence). CDR3 sequence: CASSPSGGDQPQHF. CDR3 in DNA: TGTGCCAGCAGCCCCTCGGGCGGGGATCAGCCCCAGCATTTT.

The J gene is TRBJ2-1, the V gene TRBV3-1 (or the pseudogene TRBV3-2), with 8 bases that match TRBD1. CDR1 and CDR2 (germline): LGHDT, YNNKEL (reference sequence). The CDR3 sequence is 15 residues long. Germline trimming cut 2 bases from V and 6 bases from J; bases unmatched to any gene: 6. CDR3 in amino acids: CASSQSWDRTNEQFF. The CDR3 DNA sequence: TGTGCCAGCAGCCAAAGTTGGGACAGGACCAATGAGCAGTTCTTC.

The V gene is TRBV19, the J gene TRBJ1-1; D not resolved. V lost 5 bases and J lost 6, with 16 bases in between. Germline assignment: CDR1 LNHDA and CDR2 SQIVND (reference sequence). This CDR3 is 14 amino acids long. The CDR3 is CASSVDGRRAEAFF. The DNA of the CDR3 is TGTGCCAGTAGTGTGGACGGGAGGAGGGCTGAAGCTTTCTTT.

The V gene is TRBV4-3, the J gene TRBJ2-5; D unclear. CDR1 is LGHNA and CDR2 is YSLEER in the germline V gene. The CDR3 consists of 13 residues. The V and J ends lost 0 bases and 4 bases respectively, with 6 bases between them. CDR3 amino acids: CASSQDFGETQYF. DNA of the CDR3: TGCGCCAGCAGCCAAGATTTCGGAGAGACCCAGTACTTC.

V is TRBV29-1 and J is TRBJ1-1; D might be TRBD1 (5 bases). The CDR3 loop spans 14 amino acids. Germline V gene lookup returns CDR1 SQVTM and CDR2 ANQGSEA. The V end lost 7 bases, the J end lost 5 bases, and 20 bases lay between the germline ends. The CDR3 coding sequence is TGCAGCGCCGGGGGTGAGGCAGTAAAGACTGAAGCTTTCTTT. This codes for CSAGGEAVKTEAFF.